This TCR beta chain comes out of a study of blood T cells in healthy people across ages. Study-wide context: Capture via template switching afforded approximately one barcoded beta molecule per two T cells.

A second PCR of 7 to 11 cycles used a sample-barcoded 5' primer and a J-beta primer mix. At least 3 million CDR3-containing paired-end reads were obtained per sample. TCRdb reanalysed the 5' RACE reads using MiXCR and keeps one entry per CDR3 protein. Of about 620,000 distinct CDR3 sequences detected, more than 45% appear once; the ten largest clones hold 13%. V trimming: 5 bases; J trimming: 2 bases; junction bases outside the gene matches: 14. This CDR3 is built from 17 residues. Germline loops: CDR1 MGHDK, CDR2 SYGVNS. This chain uses TRBV25-1 with TRBJ2-5, with 7 bases aligning to TRBD2. The clonotype originates from a woman of 80 years or more in good health. The sequencing input was blood. The CDR3: CASSNPKTQGGQETQYF. DNA of the CDR3: TGTGCCAGCAGTAACCCTAAGACCCAGGGAGGGCAAGAGACCCAGTACTTC.